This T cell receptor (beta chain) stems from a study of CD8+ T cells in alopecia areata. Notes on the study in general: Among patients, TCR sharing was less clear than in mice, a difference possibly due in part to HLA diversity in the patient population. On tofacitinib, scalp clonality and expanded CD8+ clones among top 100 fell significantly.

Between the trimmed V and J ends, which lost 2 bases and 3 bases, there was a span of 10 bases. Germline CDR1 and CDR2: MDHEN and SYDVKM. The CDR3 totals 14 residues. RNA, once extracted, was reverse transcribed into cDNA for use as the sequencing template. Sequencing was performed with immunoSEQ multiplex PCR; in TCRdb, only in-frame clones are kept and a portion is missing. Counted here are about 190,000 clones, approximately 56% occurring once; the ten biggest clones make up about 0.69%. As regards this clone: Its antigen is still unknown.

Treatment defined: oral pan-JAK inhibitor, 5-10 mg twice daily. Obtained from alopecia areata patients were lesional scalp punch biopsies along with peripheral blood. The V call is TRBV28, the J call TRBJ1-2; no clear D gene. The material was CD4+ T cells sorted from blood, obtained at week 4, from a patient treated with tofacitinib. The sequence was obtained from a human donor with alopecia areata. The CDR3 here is CASSLGPGDYGYTF. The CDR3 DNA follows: TGTGCCAGCAGTTTAGGGCCAGGTGACTATGGCTACACCTTC.